This T cell receptor beta chain was retrieved from a study of cytomegalovirus exposure and HLA in healthy donors. A note on this clone: Its antigen is undetermined.

The PCR had 60 Vbeta and 13 Jbeta primers. Assay: immunoSEQ multiplex PCR; the TCRdb copy retains only in-frame clones and omits some. The sample carries some 100,000 clones, around three quarters recorded once. The study's findings and limits: HLA-A and HLA-B allele assignments for most subjects were reportedly predicted accurately using TCR beta sequences. Indistinguishability led to the exclusion of some V segments, TRBV6-2 and TRBV6-3 included. One later analysis reportedly identified an Asian-associated ancestry cluster that showed fewer N-insertions than the roughly 700-donor mean. In a later analysis, compared with equally common non-associated chains, HLA-associated beta chains were more expanded.

Germline-derived CDR1 and CDR2 are SGHRS and YFSETQ. The CDR3 totals 16 residues. Germline trimming cut 3 bases from V and 4 bases from J; bases unmatched to any gene: 10. The sample comprised PBMCs. This chain joins TRBV5-1 and TRBJ1-1; 9 positions agree with TRBD1. This TCR came from a female donor in good health and CMV-seronegative. CDR3 in amino acids: CASSSGTGFVPTEAFF. CDR3 sequence (DNA): TGCGCCAGCAGCTCCGGGACAGGGTTCGTGCCCACTGAAGCTTTCTTT.